A few counts support the clone carrying this T cell receptor beta chain. The data were obtained in a study of patients and donors after allogeneic stem cell transplantation. The CDR3 is 12 residues long. In germline, CDR1 is DFQATT, CDR2 SNEGSKA (reference sequence). The V end was cut by 2 bases, the J end by 9 bases, with 8 bases between. TCRdb reprocessed the RT-PCR reads with MiXCR, giving one entry per CDR3 protein. The sample shows 160,000 or so distinct CDR3 sequences, roughly 22% of them seen only once. Material: blood, either unsorted or a sorted T cell fraction (not recorded which). The TCR originated in a human donor who was either an allogeneic HSCT recipient or a stem cell or donor lymphocyte infusion donor (not recorded which). It is not recorded whose cells these are; they may come from a transplant donor. The chain joins TRBV20-1 to TRBJ1-6; D call uncertain. The CDR3 spells CSARFQSSPLHF. The CDR3 DNA reads as TGCAGTGCTAGATTTCAGAGTTCACCCCTCCACTTT.